This TCR beta chain was documented in a study of blood T cells in healthy people across ages. The CDR3 contains 14 residues. CDR1 and CDR2 (germline): LGHDT, YNNKEL (reference sequence). Trimming cost V 1 base and J 5 bases, with 12 bases left between them. Primers used in a second PCR of about 6 to 11 cycles were a sample-barcoded 5' primer and a J-beta primer mix. TCRdb called the 5' RACE reads again in MiXCR, with one record for every CDR3 protein. The sample records hundreds of thousands of distinct CDR3 sequences, approximately 40% being singletons. This TCR was recovered from a man of 80 years or more in good health. The chain couples TRBV3-1 to TRBJ2-7; perhaps TRBD1 as D (5 bases). The sample comprised blood. The CDR3 spells CASSQGGRVNEQYF. CDR3 nucleotides: TGTGCCAGCAGCCAAGGCGGCAGGGTAAACGAGCAGTACTTC.